The clone carrying this T cell receptor (beta chain) showed up just a few times. These data come from a study of blood T cell repertoires in COVID-19. Study summary: Acute and convalescent COVID-19 samples came from the United States, Italy and Spain. In each case, the material was cDNA or gDNA derived from T cells, B-cell-depleted T cells, or PBMCs.

CDR3 length equals 15 residues. V was pared by 4 bases and J by 7 bases, with 5 bases of the junction left unmatched. Germline-derived CDR1 and CDR2 are SGHTA and FQGTGA. How the authors handled the data: Researchers report that nucleated cell counts were estimated from reference gene primer amplification. Produced via immunoSEQ multiplex PCR; TCRdb's table is partial and in-frame only. The V and J calls and clone size are taken from that table; D and trimming were inferred from the DNA. The table has roughly 76,000 clones, 80% to 85% seen once; the top ten hold less than 40%. The sample taken for sequencing was peripheral blood. The chain recombines TRBV7-3 with TRBJ2-3, with 13 bases that match TRBD2. This TCR derives from a woman in her sixties or seventies with acute or convalescent COVID-19. CDR3 amino acids: CASSYGGTSGNTQYF. CDR3 nucleotides: TGTGCCAGCAGCTATGGGGGGACTAGCGGGAATACGCAGTATTTT. Based on the CDR3 plus reference TRBV7-3 and TRBJ2-3, the full variable domain is GAGVSQTPSNKVTEKGKYVELRCDPISGHTALYWYRQSLGQGPEFLIYFQGTGAADDSGLPNDRFFAVRPEGSVSTLKIQRTERGDSAVYLCASSYGGTSGNTQYFGPGTRLTVL.